This TCR beta chain appears in the sequencing data of a study of response to subunit inactivated influenza vaccine. Via MiXCR, TCRdb re-called the RT-PCR reads, giving one row per CDR3 protein. Among 630,000 or so distinct CDR3 sequences, about 15% were seen once, and the ten largest hold 11%. The germline V gene has CDR1 SGHRS and CDR2 YFSETQ. Trimming cost V 0 bases and J 7 bases, with 13 bases left between them. The CDR3 covers 14 residues. This chain joins TRBV5-1 and TRBJ1-2, with D possibly TRBD1 on 6 matching bases. The origin of this receptor is a man between 50 and 59 years old who received an inactivated influenza vaccine. The specimen comprised PBMCs from blood, sampled roughly 12 days after vaccination. CDR3 coding DNA: TGCGCCAGCAGCTTGGAAGCAGGGGTTGGTGGCTACACCTTC. Translating it yields CASSLEAGVGGYTF. The full variable domain, rest sourced from reference TRBV5-1 and TRBJ1-2, is KAGVTQTPRYLIKTRGQQVTLSCSPISGHRSVSWYQQTPGQGLQFLFEYFSETQRNKGNFPGRFSGRQFSNSRSEMNVSTLELGDSALYLCASSLEAGVGGYTFGSGTRLTVV.